These 22 T cell receptor beta chains came from one sample sequenced in a study of blood T cell repertoires in COVID-19. Sequencing used immunoSEQ multiplex PCR; TCRdb keeps in-frame clones, though not all of them. This repertoire shows around 170,000 clones, about 88% found once; its top ten account for approximately 24%. The specimen was peripheral blood. These receptors were obtained from a man in his 60s with acute or convalescent COVID-19.

V usage is TRBV27 and J usage is TRBJ2-3; 9 nucleotides line up with TRBD2. The CDR3 is 17 residues long. In germline, CDR1 is MNHEY, CDR2 SMNVEV (reference sequence). Losses at the gene ends were 3 bases for V and 6 bases for J; bases not matched to a gene: 13. The CDR3 sequence: CASSFFEASGDLDTQYF. The CDR3 region has the DNA TGTGCCAGCAGTTTCTTTGAGGCTAGCGGGGACTTGGATACGCAGTATTTT.

In this sample, this clone turned up once. The chain uses TRBV6-5 and TRBJ2-4; D gene unclear. CDR3 length: 14 amino acids. Trimming removed 2 bases at V and 0 bases at J, with 5 bases between. Per germline, CDR1 MNHEY and CDR2 SVGAGI. CDR3: CASSYALAKNIQYF. CDR3 bases: TGTGCCAGCAGTTACGCGCTAGCCAAAAACATTCAGTACTTC.

V and J are TRBV2 and TRBJ1-5, with TRBD1 matching 10 bases. Germline V gene sequence: CDR1 SNHLY, CDR2 FYNNEI. This CDR3 comprises 15 residues. V shed 6 bases, J shed 5 bases, and the junction held 7 bases outside the gene matches. In nucleotides, the CDR3 is TGTGCCAGCAGCCCCACGACAGGGGGCGATCAGCCCCAGCATTTT. Its protein is CASSPTTGGDQPQHF.

The chain carries TRBV19 and TRBJ2-3; 9 bases agree with TRBD1. J lost 5 bases, V lost 5 bases, and 8 bases had no gene match. Germline assignment: CDR1 LNHDA and CDR2 SQIVND (reference sequence). The CDR3 spans 15 residues. The CDR3 loop reads CASSSGTGRLDTQYF. CDR3 sequence (DNA): TGTGCCAGTAGTTCTGGGACAGGGAGACTAGATACGCAGTATTTT.

This clone was counted once. This chain joins TRBV18 and TRBJ1-4, with a weak D call TRBD1 (6 bases). V gave up 3 bases and J gave up 3 bases, with 14 bases separating them. Per germline, CDR1 KGHSH and CDR2 LQKENI. The CDR3 has 16 residues. CDR3 region: CASSPRAPGANEKLFF. The CDR3 nucleotides are TGTGCCAGCTCACCCCGGGCCCCAGGGGCTAATGAAAAACTGTTTTTT. The full variable domain, its missing parts supplied by reference TRBV18 and TRBJ1-4, is NAGVMQNPRHLVRRRGQEARLRCSPMKGHSHVYWYRQLPEEGLKFMVYLQKENIIDESGMPKERFSAEFPKEGPSILRIQQVVRGDSAAYFCASSPRAPGANEKLFFGSGTQLSVL.

The rearrangement joins TRBV18 to TRBJ2-3; TRBD2 matches 9 bases. Germline CDR1 is KGHSH and CDR2 is LQKENI. V gave up 3 bases and J gave up 1 base; unmatched junction bases: 8. The CDR3 is 17 amino acids. Written as DNA, the CDR3 is TGTGCCAGCTCACCCGGACAGAGACTAGCGGGCACAGATACGCAGTATTTT. Translation: CASSPGQRLAGTDTQYF.

This clone was counted many times. The chain links TRBV29-1 to TRBJ1-1; 7 bases agree with TRBD1. The V and J ends lost 7 bases and 4 bases, in that order; junction bases with no gene match: 12. Looked up from germline, CDR1 is SQVTM and CDR2 is ANQGSEA. The CDR3 has 14 amino acids. The CDR3 protein is CSALGRGLGTEAFF. The CDR3 DNA is TGCAGCGCCCTTGGTAGGGGGCTCGGCACTGAAGCTTTCTTT.

V gene TRBV9 combines with J gene TRBJ1-1; D is unresolved. V lost 3 bases and J lost 1, with 13 bases in between. CDR1 SGDLS and CDR2 YYNGEE come from the germline V gene. This CDR3 contains 15 residues. In DNA, the CDR3 is TGTGCCAGCAGCGCCGGTCACCGGGGGAACACTGAAGCTTTCTTT. It yields the protein CASSAGHRGNTEAFF.

The genes are TRBV5-1 and TRBJ2-1; D remains ambiguous. The CDR3 has 14 residues. V lost 5 bases, J lost 5 bases, and 14 bases lay in between. CDR1 is SGHRS, CDR2 YFSETQ, per germline. CDR3: CASRWNTENNEQFF. The CDR3 DNA reads as TGCGCCAGCAGGTGGAATACAGAAAACAATGAGCAGTTCTTC. The full variable domain, its missing parts supplied by reference TRBV5-1 and TRBJ2-1, is KAGVTQTPRYLIKTRGQQVTLSCSPISGHRSVSWYQQTPGQGLQFLFEYFSETQRNKGNFPGRFSGRQFSNSRSEMNVSTLELGDSALYLCASRWNTENNEQFFGPGTRLTVL.

This rearrangement joins TRBV5-8 to TRBJ1-6; D remains ambiguous. V was clipped by 2 bases and J by 8 bases, with 14 bases between them. The V gene's germline CDR1 is SGHTS and CDR2 YDEGEE. The length of the CDR3 is 15 residues. CDR3 nucleotides: TGTGCCAGCAGCTTCAGTTCCAGCGGGGATTCACCCCTCCACTTT. Protein: CASSFSSSGDSPLHF.

The V and J genes are TRBV29-1 and TRBJ2-7, with TRBD2 as a possible D gene (5 bases). V was trimmed by 6 bases and J by 13 bases, leaving 13 bases between them. This CDR3 contains 9 residues. In germline, CDR1 is SQVTM, CDR2 ANQGSEA. The CDR3 here is CSVPGSSYV. The DNA for the CDR3 is TGCAGCGTCCCGGGATCCTCCTACGTC.

This sequence joins TRBV2 and TRBJ1-6, with 8 bases matching TRBD1. Germline V gives CDR1 SNHLY, CDR2 FYNNEI. CDR3 size: 14 residues. The ends lost 7 bases at V and 4 bases at J; junction bases unmatched: 3. CDR3 sequence reads: CASNRQGYNSPLHF. CDR3 nucleotide sequence: TGTGCCAGCAATAGACAGGGGTATAATTCACCCCTCCACTTT. The whole variable domain, filled in from reference TRBV2 and TRBJ1-6, reads EPEVTQTPSHQVTQMGQEVILRCVPISNHLYFYWYRQILGQKVEFLVSFYNNEISEKSEIFDDQFSVERPDGSNFTLKIRSTKLEDSAMYFCASNRQGYNSPLHFGNGTRLTVT.

V usage is TRBV25-1 and J usage is TRBJ2-1, with TRBD2 matching 11 bases. V gave up 5 bases and J gave up 9 bases; unmatched junction bases: 12. The CDR3 runs to 16 residues. CDR1 and CDR2 from the germline V gene are MGHDK and SYGVNS. CDR3 loop: CASSINSGRGSSEQFF. The CDR3 DNA is TGTGCCAGCAGTATTAATAGCGGGAGGGGGAGCAGTGAGCAGTTCTTC.

The genes are TRBV27 and TRBJ2-5; tentative D call: TRBD1 (5 bases). The CDR3 covers 14 residues. CDR1 and CDR2 from the germline V gene are MNHEY and SMNVEV (reference sequence). Trimming took 3 bases from V and 2 from J, leaving 10 bases between them. The DNA for the CDR3 is TGTGCCAGCAGTTTTTTGGGGCAACAAGAGACCCAGTACTTC. The encoded protein is CASSFLGQQETQYF.

The rearrangement uses TRBV5-5 and TRBJ1-5; no clear D. Per germline, CDR1 SGHKS and CDR2 YYEKEE (reference sequence). Trimming shortened V by 0 bases and J by 4 bases, and 11 bases separated the two germline ends. The CDR3 is 15 amino acids. The CDR3 loop is CASSLVPERNQPQHF. The CDR3 bases are TGTGCCAGCAGCTTGGTACCAGAGCGGAATCAGCCCCAGCATTTT.

The chain carries TRBV7-2 and TRBJ2-1; 10 bases are shared with TRBD2. CDR1 SGHTA and CDR2 FQGNSA come from the germline V gene. This CDR3 is 18 amino acids long. V dropped 1 base and J dropped 2; count of bases not matched to a gene: 8. CDR3 protein: CASSLEASGGRAYNEQFF. CDR3 coding DNA: TGTGCCAGCAGCTTAGAGGCTAGCGGGGGCCGTGCCTACAATGAGCAGTTCTTC.

V is TRBV5-5 and J is TRBJ2-3; tentatively, D is TRBD2 (6 bases). The germline V gene has CDR1 SGHKS and CDR2 YYEKEE (reference sequence). Trimming took 5 bases from V and 2 from J, leaving 12 bases between them. CDR3 length: 14 amino acids. The CDR3 sequence is CASRRLDYTDTQYF. CDR3 coding DNA: TGTGCCAGCAGACGACTAGATTACACAGATACGCAGTATTTT.

The chain combines TRBV5-1 with TRBJ2-2, with TRBD1 identical over 9 bases. Trimming at V came to 3 bases and at J to 6 bases, leaving 3 bases not matched to a gene. The CDR3 spans 14 residues. Germline V lookup: CDR1 SGHRS, CDR2 YFSETQ. CDR3 coding DNA: TGCGCCAGCAGCTCGACAGGGGGAGCCGGGGAGCTGTTTTTT. This codes for CASSSTGGAGELFF.

V gene TRBV30 combines with J gene TRBJ1-3; D is uncertain. Germline values: CDR1 GTSNPN, CDR2 SVGIG (reference sequence). This CDR3 spans 13 amino acids. Trimming removed 1 base from V and 9 bases from J, with 13 bases in between. The CDR3 is CAWSGPGRATIYF. The CDR3 DNA sequence: TGTGCCTGGAGTGGGCCGGGGAGGGCCACCATATATTTT.

The J gene is TRBJ2-2, the V gene TRBV7-9, with D unclear. V was clipped by 1 base and J by 0 bases, with 9 bases between them. CDR1 SEHNR and CDR2 FQNEAQ come from the germline V gene (reference sequence). There are 16 residues in the CDR3. The CDR3 region is CASSLGETTNTGELFF. Written as DNA, the CDR3 is TGTGCCAGCAGCTTAGGTGAGACAACGAACACCGGGGAGCTGTTTTTT.

This clone appeared once. The chain has TRBV6-2 or TRBV6-3 and TRBJ2-5; D might be TRBD1 (5 bases). Germline assignment: CDR1 MNHEY and CDR2 SVGEGT. Trimming took 2 bases from V and 7 from J, leaving 11 bases between them. The CDR3 totals 13 residues. The chain's CDR3 is CASSYKGLGTQYF. CDR3 coding DNA: TGTGCCAGCAGTTACAAGGGGTTGGGGACCCAGTACTTC.

This clone was recorded a few times. Here the CDR3 reads CASSRRRTGSSYNSPLHF. CDR3 nucleotide sequence: TGTGCCAGCAGCCGACGGAGGACAGGGAGCTCCTATAATTCACCCCTCCACTTT. The J gene is TRBJ1-6, the V gene TRBV5-4, with 8 bases matching TRBD1. Germline CDR1 is SGHNT and CDR2 is YYREEE (reference sequence). The CDR3 sequence is 18 residues long. V shed 4 bases and J 0 bases; nucleotides not matched to a gene: 9.